A selection of T cell receptor beta chains follows, all from one sample in a study of graft-versus-host responses after intestinal transplantation. The data were produced by immunoSEQ multiplex PCR, yet TCRdb's version contains in-frame clones alone and is incomplete. The sample lists about 9,600 clones; 60% to 85% were seen once. The source was ileum tissue, collected 450 to 480 days after intestinal transplantation. The receptors were gathered from a human patient who received an intestinal transplant, so some T cells may come from the graft donor. Both conserved end residues are part of each CDR3. Clone sizes are given selectively: once, few, many, or a class where the clone is expanded.

size: NA; J: TRBJ2-7; V: TRBV30; CDR3: CAWSPFSRHEQYF
size: NA; J: TRBJ1-5; V: TRBV6-5; CDR3: CASSFGQGGNQPQHF
size: once; J: TRBJ2-5; V: TRBV14; CDR3: CASSPFSGGRETQYF
size: NA; J: TRBJ1-2; V: TRBV7-9; CDR3: CASSQPGQGIGYTF
size: NA; J: TRBJ1-2; V: TRBV10-1; CDR3: CASSEGRNYGYTF
size: NA; J: TRBJ1-6; V: TRBV7-3; CDR3: CASSQGYGSPLHF
size: NA; J: TRBJ1-5; V: TRBV28; CDR3: CASSSTFGYSNQPQHF
size: few; J: TRBJ1-6; V: TRBV2; CDR3: CASSGTGWSIRNSPLHF
size: NA; J: TRBJ2-5; V: TRBV12-5; CDR3: CASGVGTGETQYF
size: NA; J: TRBJ2-1; V: TRBV7-9; CDR3: CASSSSTAGRTSDPYEQFF
size: NA; J: TRBJ2-3; V: TRBV19; CDR3: CASSLRGTSSTDTQYF
size: NA; J: TRBJ1-5; V: TRBV12-5; CDR3: CASGLGIDQPQHF
size: NA; J: TRBJ1-5; V: TRBV5-1; CDR3: CASSIQGNQPQHF
size: NA; J: TRBJ1-2; V: TRBV2; CDR3: CASSPDRVSGYTF
size: NA; J: TRBJ2-3; V: TRBV5-1; CDR3: CASSSWGDRSDTQYF
size: NA; J: TRBJ1-1; V: TRBV5-4; CDR3: CASSLVVGTEAFF
size: few; J: TRBJ1-1; V: TRBV28; CDR3: CASSPIGIMNTEAFF
size: NA; J: TRBJ2-1; V: TRBV5-1; CDR3: CASSLDTSFNEQFF
size: NA; J: TRBJ1-1; V: TRBV27; CDR3: CASRRDLWCTEAFF
size: few; J: TRBJ2-7; V: TRBV4-1; CDR3: CASSPRLSYEQYF
size: few; J: TRBJ1-6; V: TRBV7-2; CDR3: CASSLRAYNSPLHF
size: NA; J: TRBJ1-1; V: TRBV6-5; CDR3: CASSALRQGDTEAFF
size: NA; J: TRBJ2-1; V: TRBV28; CDR3: CASRPGTVLYNEQFF
size: few; J: TRBJ1-1; V: TRBV19; CDR3: CASSIDVGEAFF
size: once; J: TRBJ2-3; V: TRBV7-9; CDR3: CASTPEGASVGTDTQYF
size: NA; J: TRBJ1-2; V: TRBV14; CDR3: CASSQEVTGYNGYTF
size: NA; J: TRBJ1-1; V: TRBV23-1; CDR3: CASSQSPDPPLWGGLPNTEAFF
size: NA; J: TRBJ2-2; V: TRBV7-3; CDR3: CASSLGTGELFF
size: few; J: TRBJ2-3; V: TRBV2; CDR3: CASSEAGGRTDTQYF
size: NA; J: TRBJ2-1; V: TRBV15; CDR3: CATSGHVFGEYNEQFF
size: NA; J: TRBJ1-6; V: TRBV7-3; CDR3: CASSPGQNSPLHF
size: few; J: TRBJ1-5; V: TRBV6-1; CDR3: CASKVGGSWQPQHF
size: NA; J: TRBJ1-2; V: TRBV7-9; CDR3: CASSWRGHHGKTYGYTF
size: NA; J: TRBJ2-1; V: TRBV27; CDR3: CASSPRGSGDAGEQFF
size: NA; J: TRBJ1-3; V: TRBV9; CDR3: CASSVAGGGGSGNTIYF
size: NA; J: TRBJ1-2; V: TRBV19; CDR3: CASSRAANYGYTF
size: once; J: TRBJ2-5; V: TRBV7-3; CDR3: CASSLSREQYF
size: NA; J: TRBJ2-2; V: TRBV7-9; CDR3: CASSLGLATGELFF
size: NA; J: TRBJ2-1; V: TRBV5-1; CDR3: CASSYLTRSYNEQFF
size: NA; J: TRBJ2-2; V: TRBV5-1; CDR3: CASSLIEIANTGELFF
size: NA; J: TRBJ1-2; V: TRBV5-3; CDR3: CARSLENRDGPTYGYTF
size: NA; J: TRBJ2-1; V: TRBV27; CDR3: CASSPYAGSSYNEQFF
size: few; J: TRBJ2-1; V: TRBV7-2; CDR3: CASSLALARSSYNEQFF
size: NA; J: TRBJ2-1; V: TRBV18; CDR3: CASSPRTSGAAPNEQFF
size: NA; J: TRBJ1-2; V: TRBV6-5; CDR3: CASSYSELAWAYGYTF
size: NA; J: TRBJ2-1; V: TRBV7-2; CDR3: CASSPQNRANEQFF
size: NA; J: TRBJ1-3; V: TRBV5-1; CDR3: CASSLGDIRSGNTIYF
size: NA; J: TRBJ2-3; V: TRBV6-1; CDR3: CASSELQGGRQYF
size: NA; J: TRBJ2-7; V: TRBV4-2; CDR3: CASSQESTYEQYF
size: NA; J: TRBJ2-5; V: TRBV19; CDR3: CASSIVGAREQYF
size: NA; J: TRBJ1-1; V: TRBV10-3; CDR3: CAISRTLFSGENTEAFF
size: NA; J: TRBJ2-1; V: TRBV5-4; CDR3: CASSLRGTYNEQFF
size: NA; J: TRBJ2-1; V: TRBV19; CDR3: CASSEAGLFYNEQFF
size: NA; J: TRBJ1-1; V: TRBV4-1; CDR3: CASSSNPRQRNTEAFF
size: once; J: NA; V: TRBV7-5; CDR3: CVRSPTGQGAYEQYF
size: few; J: TRBJ2-6; V: TRBV7-9; CDR3: CASSLPGGLSSGANVLTF
size: NA; J: TRBJ1-6; V: TRBV5-1; CDR3: CASSQRDSSYNSPLHF
size: NA; J: TRBJ1-4; V: TRBV28; CDR3: CASISGATNEKLFF
size: NA; J: TRBJ2-2; V: TRBV7-9; CDR3: CASRWDRWSTGELFF
size: few; J: TRBJ2-7; V: TRBV18; CDR3: CASSPRPENEQYF